The sequence of this T cell receptor beta chain was determined in a study of blood T cell repertoires in COVID-19. At the level of the study: Specimens from acute and convalescent COVID-19 originated in the United States, Italy and Spain. PBMCs, B-cell-depleted T cells, or T cells were the source of the cDNA or gDNA that made up the material.

Germline CDR1 SQVTM, CDR2 ANQGSEA. After removal of 1 base from V and 7 bases from J, the junction contained 6 bases not matched to a gene. The CDR3 covers 14 residues. Original processing notes: Using reference gene primer amplification, nucleated cell counts were estimated. TCRdb's copy holds only in-frame clones and misses some; the assay was immunoSEQ multiplex PCR. V and J calls and clone size are those listed in that table; D and trimming were worked out from the DNA. The data contain about 45,000 clones, 70% to 80% of them seen just once; the ten biggest clones take up 19%. The gene calls are TRBV29-1 and TRBJ1-4; 7 positions agree with TRBD1. The receptor was isolated from a man aged 70-80 years with acute or convalescent COVID-19. Sequenced sample: peripheral blood. CDR3 protein: CSVEGGDSPEKLFF. DNA for the CDR3: TGCAGCGTTGAAGGGGGGGACAGCCCTGAAAAACTGTTTTTT.